These 26 T cell receptor beta chains were sequenced from one sample in a study of T cell responses to AZD1222 COVID-19 vaccine. Sequencing used immunoSEQ multiplex PCR; TCRdb keeps in-frame clones, though not all of them. Of around 140,000 clones detected, around nine tenths appear once; the ten largest clones hold around 1.5%. The sequencing here drew on peripheral blood, taken on day 0 of AZD1222 vaccination. The receptors here all came from an adult in good health.

This chain links TRBV6-5 with TRBJ1-3; 7 bases agree with TRBD1. The germline V gene encodes CDR1 MNHEY and CDR2 SVGAGI. V dropped 5 bases and J dropped 7; count of bases not matched to a gene: 8. This CDR3 comprises 14 residues. In nucleotides, the CDR3 is TGTGCCAGCAGTCCGAGACAGGGATATAACACCATATATTTT. Amino acids: CASSPRQGYNTIYF.

This chain links TRBV9 with TRBJ2-1; 8 bases map to TRBD2. Trimming took 5 bases from V and 3 from J; bases not matched to a gene: 7. Germline CDR1 is SGDLS and CDR2 is YYNGEE. This CDR3 contains 15 residues. CDR3 DNA: TGTGCCAGCAGGGGTAGCGGGACTCACTACAATGAGCAGTTCTTC. Amino acid sequence: CASRGSGTHYNEQFF. Drawing the rest from reference TRBV9 and TRBJ2-1, the complete variable domain is DSGVTQTPKHLITATGQRVTLRCSPRSGDLSVYWYQQSLDQGLQFLIQYYNGEERAKGNILERFSAQQFPDLHSELNLSSLELGDSALYFCASRGSGTHYNEQFFGPGTRLTVL.

This chain joins TRBV5-1 and TRBJ2-1; the match to TRBD2 covers 14 bases. There are 19 residues in the CDR3. Germline V lookup: CDR1 SGHRS, CDR2 YFSETQ. The V gene end was trimmed by 4 bases and the J gene end by 1 base; junction bases not matched to a gene: 10. CDR3 region: CASSPGLAGGPGSYNEQFF. The CDR3 DNA sequence: TGCGCCAGCAGCCCCGGACTAGCGGGAGGACCAGGGTCCTACAATGAGCAGTTCTTC.

The rearrangement joins TRBV21-1 to TRBJ2-1; the table's TRBD2 call for D was not verified on the DNA. TRBV21-1 is recorded as a pseudogene. The CDR3 has 11 residues. The CDR3 here is CASSPGDEQFF. Written as DNA, the CDR3 is TGTGCCAGCAGTCCGGGGGATGAGCAGTTCTTC.

This chain links TRBV5-1 with TRBJ1-4, with D perhaps matching TRBD1 (5 bases). Germline V lookup: CDR1 SGHRS, CDR2 YFSETQ. Trimming stripped 4 bases from V and 0 bases from J, with 7 bases between. The CDR3 has 14 residues. CDR3 bases: TGCGCCAGCAGCCCAGGGACAACTAATGAAAAACTGTTTTTT. Translating it yields CASSPGTTNEKLFF.

V is TRBV7-6 and J is TRBJ2-1; 7 bases align to TRBD1. With 1 base clipped from V and 3 bases from J, the junction kept 3 bases outside the gene matches. The CDR3 has 15 residues. The germline V gene encodes CDR1 SGHVS and CDR2 FNYEAQ. This CDR3 reads CASSLEGTVYNEQFF. Written as DNA, the CDR3 is TGTGCCAGCAGCTTAGAAGGGACAGTCTACAATGAGCAGTTCTTC.

The gene calls are TRBV10-2 and TRBJ2-1; 12 bases are shared with TRBD2. V lost 8 bases to trimming and J lost 9 bases; unmatched junction nucleotides: 11. CDR3 length: 15 amino acids. The germline V gene has CDR1 WSHSY and CDR2 SAAADI. The CDR3 spells CASRTGLAGYGEQFF. The CDR3 bases are TGCGCCAGCCGGACGGGACTAGCGGGTTACGGTGAGCAGTTCTTC.

The genes are TRBV6-5 and TRBJ2-7; D remains unclear. Trimming took off 6 bases at V and 4 bases at J, with 7 bases between the two ends. The CDR3 extends over 11 amino acids. Per the germline V gene, CDR1 is MNHEY and CDR2 is SVGAGI. CDR3 residues: CASRVTYEQYF. In nucleotides, the CDR3 is TGTGCCAGCAGAGTGACGTACGAGCAGTACTTC.

The CDR3 nucleotides read TGTGCCACCCACGAGGGCAGGGATTCGACTGAAGCTTTCTTT. This codes for CATHEGRDSTEAFF. The chain recombines TRBV2 with TRBJ1-1; the D gene is possibly TRBD1 (5 bases). V lost 10 bases, J lost 5 bases, and 20 bases lay in between. CDR3 length: 14 amino acids. Per germline, CDR1 SNHLY and CDR2 FYNNEI.

This chain connects TRBV19 to TRBJ2-2, with 7 positions matching TRBD2. Germline lookup yields CDR1 LNHDA and CDR2 SQIVND (reference sequence). Trimming removed 4 bases from V and 1 base from J; junction bases left unmatched: 6. The CDR3 is made up of 16 amino acids. DNA of the CDR3: TGTGCCAGTAGTAGATCAGCGGGACTGAACACCGGGGAGCTGTTTTTT. It yields the protein CASSRSAGLNTGELFF.

This chain links TRBV2 with TRBJ2-2, with 8 nucleotides matching TRBD2. Germline CDR1 is SNHLY and CDR2 is FYNNEI. This CDR3 region has 17 residues. Germline trimming cut 7 bases from V and 1 base from J; bases unmatched to any gene: 11. CDR3 sequence: CASIGTLAGMNTGELFF. Written as DNA, the CDR3 is TGTGCCAGCATCGGAACTTTAGCGGGGATGAACACCGGGGAGCTGTTTTTT. Based on the CDR3 plus reference TRBV2 and TRBJ2-2, the full variable domain is EPEVTQTPSHQVTQMGQEVILRCVPISNHLYFYWYRQILGQKVEFLVSFYNNEISEKSEIFDDQFSVERPDGSNFTLKIRSTKLEDSAMYFCASIGTLAGMNTGELFFGEGSRLTVL.

Only one count was recorded for this clone. The chain is built from TRBV7-6 and TRBJ2-1, with D perhaps matching TRBD2 (5 bases). CDR3 length: 17 residues. Per the germline V gene, CDR1 is SGHVS and CDR2 is FNYEAQ. V dropped 4 bases and J dropped 4 bases, with 20 bases sitting between them. CDR3 sequence (DNA): TGTGCCAGCAGCTCCCGTTTAAGAGGGCCCCAATACAATGAGCAGTTCTTC. It specifies CASSSRLRGPQYNEQFF.

The chain joins TRBV5-1 to TRBJ2-7, with a possible D match to TRBD1 (7 bases). The CDR3 totals 19 residues. From germline, CDR1 is SGHRS and CDR2 YFSETQ. The germline V and J ends were trimmed by 4 bases and 4 bases, with 30 bases remaining between them. The CDR3 sequence is CASSPRGINDRELRYEQYF. Here the CDR3 DNA reads TGCGCCAGCAGCCCCCGGGGGATTAACGACAGGGAATTGCGGTACGAGCAGTACTTC.

The rearrangement joins TRBV7-6 to TRBJ1-1; D is unresolved. The CDR3 runs to 11 residues. Germline V gene lookup returns CDR1 SGHVS and CDR2 FNYEAQ. Trimming removed 2 bases from V and 9 bases from J, with 7 bases in between. In DNA, the CDR3 is TGTGCCAGCAGCTTAACAGACCAAGCTTTCTTT. This gives the protein CASSLTDQAFF.

The chain uses TRBV7-8 and TRBJ2-1; TRBD2 agrees at 7 bases. Germline assignment: CDR1 SGHVS and CDR2 FQNEAQ. V was pared by 1 base and J by 2 bases, with 5 bases of the junction left unmatched. There are 16 residues in the CDR3. The CDR3 here is CASSLDPAGPYNEQFF. The CDR3 DNA reads TGTGCCAGCAGCTTAGATCCAGCGGGACCCTACAATGAGCAGTTCTTC.

The V and J genes are TRBV9 and TRBJ1-6; no clear D. CDR1 is SGDLS, CDR2 YYNGEE, per germline. Trimming cost V 0 bases and J 5 bases, with 6 bases left between them. The CDR3 is made up of 14 amino acids. The CDR3 nucleotides are TGTGCCAGCAGCGTAGAAGGCAATAATTCACCCCTCCACTTT. Translating gives CASSVEGNNSPLHF.

The rearrangement joins TRBV28 to TRBJ1-1; D gene unclear. Germline values: CDR1 MDHEN, CDR2 SYDVKM. V lost 3 bases to trimming and J lost 0 bases, with 8 bases between them. This CDR3 is built from 14 residues. CDR3 protein: CASSFVRMNTEAFF. DNA of the CDR3: TGTGCCAGCAGTTTCGTTCGTATGAACACTGAAGCTTTCTTT.

This clone was observed a handful of times. This sequence joins TRBV5-5 and TRBJ2-5; D unclear. With 0 bases removed from V and 5 bases from J, the gap between germline ends came to 11 bases. The CDR3 contains 14 residues. Per germline, CDR1 SGHKS and CDR2 YYEKEE (reference sequence). CDR3: CASSLVVAFETQYF. The DNA for the CDR3 is TGTGCCAGCAGCTTGGTCGTGGCTTTCGAGACCCAGTACTTC.

This clone was counted only a few times. V gene TRBV9 combines with J gene TRBJ1-2; D possibly corresponds to TRBD1 (5 bases). The germline CDR1 and CDR2 sequences are SGDLS and YYNGEE. Trimming removed 4 bases at V and 4 bases at J, with 14 bases between. This CDR3 is 14 amino acids long. The CDR3 nucleotides read TGTGCCAGCAGCCTATGGCAGGGTCCCTATGGCTACACCTTC. Protein product: CASSLWQGPYGYTF.

This CDR3 reads CASDRGPGGLYGYTF. For the CDR3, the DNA is TGTGCCAGCGACCGGGGGCCCGGGGGTCTCTATGGCTACACCTTC. The rearrangement links TRBV14 to TRBJ1-2; perhaps TRBD1 as D (6 bases). Trimming took 8 bases from V and 4 from J, leaving 20 bases between them. The CDR3 is 15 amino acids. Germline assignment: CDR1 SGHDN and CDR2 FVKESK. Using reference TRBV14 and TRBJ1-2 for the parts outside the CDR3, the full variable domain is EAGVTQFPSHSVIEKGQTVTLRCDPISGHDNLYWYRRVMGKEIKFLLHFVKESKQDESGMPNNRFLAERTGGTYSTLKVQPAELEDSGVYFCASDRGPGGLYGYTFGSGTRLTVV.

V gene TRBV29-1 combines with J gene TRBJ2-3, with D unclear. There are 14 residues in the CDR3. The V end lost 7 bases, the J end lost 0 bases, and 14 bases lay between the germline ends. The germline V gene has CDR1 SQVTM and CDR2 ANQGSEA. CDR3 in DNA: TGCAGCGCCCTCAAGCGACCAAGCACAGATACGCAGTATTTT. Translated: CSALKRPSTDTQYF.

The DNA of the CDR3 is TGTGCCACCAGCCGCCCTCGGACGGGTAATGAAAAACTGTTTTTT. It codes for CATSRPRTGNEKLFF. The chain employs TRBV15 and TRBJ1-4; D uncertain. V was cut by 5 bases and J by 4 bases, with 14 bases left in between. The CDR3 runs 15 residues. CDR1 LNHNV and CDR2 YYDKDF come from the germline V gene (reference sequence).

V and J are TRBV11-3 and TRBJ2-2; TRBD2 agrees at 8 bases. The CDR3 covers 17 residues. Losses at the gene ends were 6 bases for V and 4 bases for J; bases not matched to a gene: 13. CDR1 is SGHNT, CDR2 YENEEA, per germline. The CDR3 here is CASSPGWREESTGELFF. In DNA form, the CDR3 reads TGTGCCAGCAGTCCTGGTTGGCGGGAGGAGAGCACCGGGGAGCTGTTTTTT.

V and J are TRBV11-2 and TRBJ1-2; TRBD1 is a possible D gene (6 bases). The CDR3 is made up of 13 amino acids. V dropped 0 bases and J dropped 4 bases, with 6 bases sitting between them. Germline CDR1 reads SGHAT; CDR2 reads FQNNGV. In nucleotides, the CDR3 is TGTGCCAGCAGCTTAGAACAGGGCTATGGCTACACCTTC. Translated: CASSLEQGYGYTF.

Concerning this clone itself: In the same sample, other DNA sequences code for this CDR3. This rearrangement joins TRBV5-1 to TRBJ1-2, with 11 bases aligning to TRBD1. CDR1 is SGHRS, CDR2 YFSETQ, per germline. CDR3 length: 13 amino acids. Trimming cost V 4 bases and J 8 bases; bases outside gene matches: 4. CDR3 protein: CASSLGQGEGYTF. The DNA of the CDR3 is TGCGCCAGCAGCCTGGGACAGGGGGAGGGCTACACCTTC.

This clone was observed at least ten times. The rearrangement links TRBV11-2 to TRBJ2-7; no reliable D call. Germline assignment: CDR1 SGHAT and CDR2 FQNNGV. Trimming shortened V by 1 base and J by 6 bases, and 10 bases separated the two germline ends. CDR3 length equals 13 residues. CDR3 sequence reads: CASSLAYEGEQYF. CDR3 bases: TGTGCCAGCAGCTTAGCCTACGAAGGCGAGCAGTACTTC.